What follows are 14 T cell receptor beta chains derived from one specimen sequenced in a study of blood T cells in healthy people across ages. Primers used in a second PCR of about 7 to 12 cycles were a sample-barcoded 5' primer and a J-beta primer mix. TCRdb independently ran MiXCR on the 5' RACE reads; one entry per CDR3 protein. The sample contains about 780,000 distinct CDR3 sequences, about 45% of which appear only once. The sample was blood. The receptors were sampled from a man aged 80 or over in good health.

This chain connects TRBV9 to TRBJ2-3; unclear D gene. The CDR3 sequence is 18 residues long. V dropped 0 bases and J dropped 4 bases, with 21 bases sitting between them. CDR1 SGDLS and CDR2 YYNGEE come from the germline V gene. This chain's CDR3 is CASSVGLGRLLTADTQYF. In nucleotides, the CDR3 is TGTGCCAGCAGCGTAGGATTAGGGCGGCTACTTACCGCAGATACGCAGTATTTT.

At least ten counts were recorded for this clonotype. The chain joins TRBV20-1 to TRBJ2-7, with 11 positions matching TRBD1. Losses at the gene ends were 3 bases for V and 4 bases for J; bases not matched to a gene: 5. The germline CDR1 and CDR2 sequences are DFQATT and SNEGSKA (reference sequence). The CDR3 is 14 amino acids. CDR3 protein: CSASNRDRGYEQYF. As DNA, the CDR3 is TGCAGTGCTAGCAACCGGGACAGGGGGTACGAGCAGTACTTC.

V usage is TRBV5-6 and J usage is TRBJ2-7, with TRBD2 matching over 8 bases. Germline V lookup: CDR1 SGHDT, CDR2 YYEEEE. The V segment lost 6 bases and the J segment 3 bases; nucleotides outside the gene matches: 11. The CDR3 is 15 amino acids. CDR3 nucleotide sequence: TGTGCCAGCAATACAGGAACGGCGGGAGGCTACGAGCAGTACTTC. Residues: CASNTGTAGGYEQYF.

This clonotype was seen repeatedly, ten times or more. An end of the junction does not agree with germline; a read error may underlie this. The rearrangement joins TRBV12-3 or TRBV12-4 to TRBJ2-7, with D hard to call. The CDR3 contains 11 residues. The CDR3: CASSLGHEQYF. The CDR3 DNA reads TGCGCCAGCAGCTTGGGTCACGAGCAGTACTTC.

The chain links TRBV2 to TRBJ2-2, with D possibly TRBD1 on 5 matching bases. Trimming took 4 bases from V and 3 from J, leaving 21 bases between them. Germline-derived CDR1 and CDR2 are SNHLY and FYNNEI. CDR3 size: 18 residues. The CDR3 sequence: CASSGKLGHDIYTGELFF. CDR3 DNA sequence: TGTGCCAGCAGTGGCAAGTTAGGACATGATATTTACACCGGGGAGCTGTTTTTT.

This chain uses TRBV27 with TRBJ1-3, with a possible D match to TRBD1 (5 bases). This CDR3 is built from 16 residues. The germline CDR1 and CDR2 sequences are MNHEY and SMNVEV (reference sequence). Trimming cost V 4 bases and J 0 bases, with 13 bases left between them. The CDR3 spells CASSSGQPNSGNTIYF. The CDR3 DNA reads TGTGCCAGCAGTTCGGGGCAGCCGAACTCTGGAAACACCATATATTTT.

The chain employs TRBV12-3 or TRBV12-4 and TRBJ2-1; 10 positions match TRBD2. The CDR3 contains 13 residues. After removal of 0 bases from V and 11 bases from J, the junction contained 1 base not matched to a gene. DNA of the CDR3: TGTGCCAGCAGTTTAGCACTAGCGGGGAAGCAGTTCTTC. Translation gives CASSLALAGKQFF.

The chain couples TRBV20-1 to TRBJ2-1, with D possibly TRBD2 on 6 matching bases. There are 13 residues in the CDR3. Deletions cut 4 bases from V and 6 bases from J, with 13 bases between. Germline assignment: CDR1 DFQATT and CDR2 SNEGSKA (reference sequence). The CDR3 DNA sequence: TGCAGTGCTAAAGGGACTTTCCCCAATGAGCAGTTCTTC. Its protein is CSAKGTFPNEQFF.

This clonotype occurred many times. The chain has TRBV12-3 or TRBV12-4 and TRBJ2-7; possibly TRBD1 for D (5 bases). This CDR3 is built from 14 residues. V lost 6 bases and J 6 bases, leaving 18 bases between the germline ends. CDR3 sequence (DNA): TGTGCCAGCAGCATCTCATCAGGGCGCGGCGAGCAGTACTTC. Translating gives CASSISSGRGEQYF.

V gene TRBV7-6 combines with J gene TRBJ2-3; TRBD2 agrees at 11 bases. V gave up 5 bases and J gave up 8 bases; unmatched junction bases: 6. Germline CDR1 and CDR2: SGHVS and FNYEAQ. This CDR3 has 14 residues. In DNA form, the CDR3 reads TGTGCCAGCAGCCCACAGACTAGCGGGACTACGCAGTATTTT. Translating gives CASSPQTSGTTQYF.

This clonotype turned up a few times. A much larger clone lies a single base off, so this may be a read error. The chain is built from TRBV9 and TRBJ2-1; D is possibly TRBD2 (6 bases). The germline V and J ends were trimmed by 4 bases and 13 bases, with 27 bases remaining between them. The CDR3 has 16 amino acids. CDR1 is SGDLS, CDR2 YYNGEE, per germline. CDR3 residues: CASSPRTINGGETQFF. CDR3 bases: TGTGCCAGCAGCCCCCGGACTATCAATGGTGGAGAGACCCAGTTCTTC.

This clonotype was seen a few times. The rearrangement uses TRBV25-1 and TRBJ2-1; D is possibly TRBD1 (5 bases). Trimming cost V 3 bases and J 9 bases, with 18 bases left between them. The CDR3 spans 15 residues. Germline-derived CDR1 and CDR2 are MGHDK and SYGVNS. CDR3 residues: CASSDPRQHLGEQFF. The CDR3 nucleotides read TGTGCCAGCAGTGATCCCCGACAGCATCTCGGTGAGCAGTTCTTC.

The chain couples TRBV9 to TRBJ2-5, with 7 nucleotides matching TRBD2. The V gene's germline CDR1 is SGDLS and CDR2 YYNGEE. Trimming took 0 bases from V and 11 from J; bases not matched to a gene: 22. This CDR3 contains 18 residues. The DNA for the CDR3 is TGTGCCAGCAGCGTAGGCGTAGCGGGCCCTTCGGGGTACAATGAGCAGTACTTC. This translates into CASSVGVAGPSGYNEQYF.

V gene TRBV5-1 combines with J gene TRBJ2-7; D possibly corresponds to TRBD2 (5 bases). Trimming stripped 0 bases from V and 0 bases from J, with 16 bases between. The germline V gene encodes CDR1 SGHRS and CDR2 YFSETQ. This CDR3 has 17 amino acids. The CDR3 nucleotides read TGCGCCAGCAGCTTGGAGGGATTGGGAGCTAGCTCCTACGAGCAGTACTTC. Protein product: CASSLEGLGASSYEQYF.